This TCR beta chain derives from a study of T cells in Graves' hyperthyroidism and ophthalmopathy. Whole-study findings and limits: A model of 13 V-J features distinguished ophthalmopathy from stable hyperthyroidism.

The ends were cut back, 4 bases at V and 7 bases at J, with 16 bases in the middle. CDR3 length: 15 amino acids. Per the germline V gene, CDR1 is LNHDA and CDR2 is SQIVND (reference sequence). For this clonotype: Its antigen is currently unknown.

Amplification targeted TCR beta CDR3 regions from RNA transcripts. Primed by the HTBI set, a first-round RT-PCR was run on the TCR CDR3. TCRdb used MiXCR to reprocess the multiplex PCR reads, holding one entry per CDR3 protein. In the table there are hundreds of thousands of distinct CDR3 sequences, about 15% of which are singletons. The sequencing sample was made of blood. The chain links TRBV19 to TRBJ1-4; D is unresolved. The TCR originated in a young woman with Graves' hyperthyroidism. The CDR3 reads CASSNRPQWSEKLFF. As DNA, the CDR3 is TGTGCCAGTAGTAATCGACCGCAATGGAGTGAAAAACTGTTTTTT.